The sequence of this TCR beta chain was determined in a study of breast tumors, draining lymph nodes, adjacent tissues. With regard to this clonotype: As yet, its antigen is unknown. One junction end does not reproduce the germline sequence, and a read error may be involved.

The study's findings and limits: Tumor repertoires ranked between lymph nodes and nontumor tissue in diversity, with V and J gene preferences. Luminal-like breast cancer showed significantly greater tumor-nontumor repertoire similarity than basal-like breast cancer did. Findings are consistent with lymph node origin and intratumoral expansion of most tumor T cells.

MiXCR was run by TCRdb on the multiplex PCR reads, yielding one entry per CDR3 protein. This sample carries 60,000 to 75,000 distinct CDR3 sequences, 57% of them seen once, and the ten largest clones take roughly 18%. This CDR3 has 14 amino acids. CDR1 is SQVTM and CDR2 is ANQGSEA in the germline V gene. V and J are TRBV29-1 and TRBJ1-6; TRBD1 matches at 8 bases. The sample was breast tumor tissue. The sequence was obtained from a female donor with breast cancer. Some clones in this sample may be carry-over from other donors' samples. The CDR3: CSVAGQGDIHPPHF. CDR3 coding DNA: TGCAGCGTTGCCGGACAGGGCGATATTCACCCCCCCCATTTT. Together with reference TRBV29-1 and TRBJ1-6, the CDR3 gives the full variable domain: SAVISQKPSRDICQRGTSLTIQCQVDSQVTMMFWYRQQPGQSLTLIATANQGSEATYESGFVIDKFPISRPNLTFSTLTVSNMSPEDSSIYLCSVAGQGDIHPPHFGNGTRLTVT.